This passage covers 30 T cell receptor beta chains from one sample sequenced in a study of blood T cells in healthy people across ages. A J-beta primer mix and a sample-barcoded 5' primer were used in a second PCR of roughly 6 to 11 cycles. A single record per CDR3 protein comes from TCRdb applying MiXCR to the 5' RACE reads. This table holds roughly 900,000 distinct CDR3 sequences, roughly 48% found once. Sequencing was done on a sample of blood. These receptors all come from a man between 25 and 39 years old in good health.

CDR3: CASSVNPGSYGYTF. The CDR3 nucleotides are TGTGCCAGCAGTGTGAACCCAGGCAGTTATGGCTACACCTTC. This sequence joins TRBV27 and TRBJ1-2, with D unresolved. The CDR3 loop spans 14 amino acids. CDR1 is MNHEY, CDR2 SMNVEV, per germline (reference sequence). With 5 bases removed from V and 5 bases from J, the gap between germline ends came to 15 bases.

This CDR3 reads CASSQGQRYTGELFF. In DNA, the CDR3 is TGCGCCAGCAGCCAGGGACAGCGCTACACCGGGGAGCTGTTTTTT. J is TRBJ2-2 and V is TRBV4-3, with 7 bases fitting TRBD1. Per germline, CDR1 LGHNA and CDR2 YSLEER. The CDR3 consists of 15 residues. V lost 3 bases, J lost 3 bases, and 4 bases stayed unmatched.

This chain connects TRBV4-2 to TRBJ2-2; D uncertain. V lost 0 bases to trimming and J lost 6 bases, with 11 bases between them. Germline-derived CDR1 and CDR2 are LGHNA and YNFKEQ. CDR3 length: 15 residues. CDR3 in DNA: TGTGCCAGCAGCCAAGATACCGGCAACGCCGGGGAGCTGTTTTTT. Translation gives CASSQDTGNAGELFF.

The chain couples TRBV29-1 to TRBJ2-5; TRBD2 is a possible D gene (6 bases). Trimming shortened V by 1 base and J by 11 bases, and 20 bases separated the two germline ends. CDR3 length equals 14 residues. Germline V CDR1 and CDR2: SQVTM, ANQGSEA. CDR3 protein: CSVEVLEEGNEQYF. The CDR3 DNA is TGCAGCGTTGAAGTCCTGGAGGAGGGAAATGAGCAGTACTTC. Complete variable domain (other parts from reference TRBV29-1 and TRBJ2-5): SAVISQKPSRDICQRGTSLTIQCQVDSQVTMMFWYRQQPGQSLTLIATANQGSEATYESGFVIDKFPISRPNLTFSTLTVSNMSPEDSSIYLCSVEVLEEGNEQYFGPGTRLLVL.

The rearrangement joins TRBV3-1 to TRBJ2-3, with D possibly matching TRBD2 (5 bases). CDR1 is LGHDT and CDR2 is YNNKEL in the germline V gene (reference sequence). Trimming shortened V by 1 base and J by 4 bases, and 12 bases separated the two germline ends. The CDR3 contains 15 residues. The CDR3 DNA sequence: TGTGCCAGCAGCCAAGTCGGAGGTAATCCAGATACGCAGTATTTT. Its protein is CASSQVGGNPDTQYF.

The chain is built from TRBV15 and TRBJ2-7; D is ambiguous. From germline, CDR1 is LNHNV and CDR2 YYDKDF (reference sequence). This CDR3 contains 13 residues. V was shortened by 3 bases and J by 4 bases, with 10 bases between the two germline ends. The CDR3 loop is CATSSPDTYEQYF. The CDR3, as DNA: TGTGCCACCAGCAGCCCCGACACATACGAGCAGTACTTC.

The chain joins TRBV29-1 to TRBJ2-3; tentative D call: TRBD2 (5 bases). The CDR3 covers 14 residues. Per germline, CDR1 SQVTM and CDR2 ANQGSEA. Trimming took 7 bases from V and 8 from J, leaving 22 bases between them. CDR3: CSAPGELRMGTQYF. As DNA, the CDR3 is TGCAGCGCCCCCGGGGAACTGAGGATGGGTACGCAGTATTTT.

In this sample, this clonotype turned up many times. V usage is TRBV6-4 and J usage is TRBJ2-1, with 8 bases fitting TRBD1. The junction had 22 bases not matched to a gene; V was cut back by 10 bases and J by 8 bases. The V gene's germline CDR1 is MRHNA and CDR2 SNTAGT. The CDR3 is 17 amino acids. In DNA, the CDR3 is TGTGCCACCGACAAATCGGGAACAGGGGGAACGGTTGATGAGCAGTTCTTC. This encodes CATDKSGTGGTVDEQFF.

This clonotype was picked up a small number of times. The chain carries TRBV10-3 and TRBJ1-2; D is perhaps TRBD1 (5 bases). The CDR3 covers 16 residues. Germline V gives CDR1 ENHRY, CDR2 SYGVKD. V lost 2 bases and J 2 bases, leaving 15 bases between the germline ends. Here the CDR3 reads CAISEGSLQGNYGYTF. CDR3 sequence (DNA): TGTGCCATCAGTGAGGGCAGTTTGCAGGGCAACTATGGCTACACCTTC.

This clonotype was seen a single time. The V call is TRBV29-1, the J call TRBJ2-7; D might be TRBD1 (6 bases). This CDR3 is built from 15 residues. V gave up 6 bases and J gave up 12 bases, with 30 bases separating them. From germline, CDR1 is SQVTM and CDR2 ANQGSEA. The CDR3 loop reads CSVNGVGARPRTRYF. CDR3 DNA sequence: TGCAGCGTGAACGGCGTGGGGGCCCGTCCTAGGACCCGGTACTTC.

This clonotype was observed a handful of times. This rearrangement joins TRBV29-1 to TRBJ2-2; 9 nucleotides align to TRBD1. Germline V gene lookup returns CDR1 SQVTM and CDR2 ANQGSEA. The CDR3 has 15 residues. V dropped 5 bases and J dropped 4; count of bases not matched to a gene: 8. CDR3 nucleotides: TGCAGCGTTCGACACACGACAGGGGGCACCGGGGAGCTGTTTTTT. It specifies CSVRHTTGGTGELFF.

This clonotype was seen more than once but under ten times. This CDR3 is CASSYRGGGSTGETQYF. The CDR3 DNA follows: TGTGCCAGCAGTTATCGGGGGGGCGGTAGTACGGGAGAGACCCAGTACTTC. This chain joins TRBV6-5 and TRBJ2-5, with 8 bases matching TRBD2. This CDR3 is 17 amino acids long. Trimming at V came to 3 bases and at J to 4 bases, leaving 13 bases not matched to a gene. Germline V gene sequence: CDR1 MNHEY, CDR2 SVGAGI.

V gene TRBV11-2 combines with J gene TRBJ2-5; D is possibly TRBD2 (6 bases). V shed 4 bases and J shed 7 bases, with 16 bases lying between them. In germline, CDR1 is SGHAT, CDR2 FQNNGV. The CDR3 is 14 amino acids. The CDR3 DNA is TGTGCCAGCAGCTCAACCGGGGCCGGGAGGACCCAGTACTTC. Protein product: CASSSTGAGRTQYF.

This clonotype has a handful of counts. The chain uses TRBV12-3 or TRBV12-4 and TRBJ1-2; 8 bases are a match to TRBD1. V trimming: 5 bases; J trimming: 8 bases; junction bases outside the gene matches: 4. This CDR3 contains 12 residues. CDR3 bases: TGTGCCAGCAGTGAAGACAGGGGAGGCTACACCTTC. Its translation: CASSEDRGGYTF.

CDR3 bases: TGTGCCAGCTCCCTAGCCGGGACAGGGGAAGGCTACACCTTC. Protein sequence: CASSLAGTGEGYTF. The gene calls are TRBV12-3 or TRBV12-4 and TRBJ1-2; 10 nucleotides line up with TRBD1. V trimming: 8 bases; J trimming: 8 bases; junction bases outside the gene matches: 11. The CDR3 length is 14 residues.

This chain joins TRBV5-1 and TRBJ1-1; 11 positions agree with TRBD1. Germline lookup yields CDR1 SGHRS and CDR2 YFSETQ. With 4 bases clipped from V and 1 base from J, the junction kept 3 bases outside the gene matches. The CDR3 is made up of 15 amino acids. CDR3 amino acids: CASSTGQGENTEAFF. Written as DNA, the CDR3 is TGCGCCAGCAGCACGGGACAGGGGGAGAACACTGAAGCTTTCTTT.

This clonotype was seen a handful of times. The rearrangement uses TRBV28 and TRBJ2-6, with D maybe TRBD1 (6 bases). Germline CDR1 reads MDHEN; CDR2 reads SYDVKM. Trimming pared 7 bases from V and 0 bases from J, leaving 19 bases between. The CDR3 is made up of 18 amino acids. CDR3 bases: TGTGCCAGCACCCCACCGGGACACTCCTCCTCTGGGGCCAACGTCCTGACTTTC. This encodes CASTPPGHSSSGANVLTF. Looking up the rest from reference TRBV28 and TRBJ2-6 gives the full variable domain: DVKVTQSSRYLVKRTGEKVFLECVQDMDHENMFWYRQDPGLGLRLIYFSYDVKMKEKGDIPEGYSVSREKKERFSLILESASTNQTSMYLCASTPPGHSSSGANVLTFGAGSRLTVL.

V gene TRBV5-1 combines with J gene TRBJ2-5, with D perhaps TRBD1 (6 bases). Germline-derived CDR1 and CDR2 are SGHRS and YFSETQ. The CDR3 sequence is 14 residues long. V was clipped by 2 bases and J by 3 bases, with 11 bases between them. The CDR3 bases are TGCGCCAGCAGCTTAATGGGGGCGGAAGAGACCCAGTACTTC. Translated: CASSLMGAEETQYF.

In nucleotides, the CDR3 is TGTGCCAGCAGCTTAGGGTCTTTTGGTCTAGCGGACCAAGAGACCCAGTACTTC. Amino acids: CASSLGSFGLADQETQYF. The chain couples TRBV7-6 to TRBJ2-5; 7 bases are a match to TRBD2. Germline V gives CDR1 SGHVS, CDR2 FNYEAQ. V was clipped by 1 base and J by 0 bases; unmatched bases: 11. This CDR3 contains 18 residues.

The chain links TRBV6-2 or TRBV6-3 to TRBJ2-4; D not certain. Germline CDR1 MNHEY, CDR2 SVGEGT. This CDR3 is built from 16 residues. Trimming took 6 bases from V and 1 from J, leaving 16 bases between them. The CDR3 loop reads CASRPGQSVAKNIQYF. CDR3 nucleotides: TGTGCCAGCAGACCTGGGCAGTCCGTGGCCAAAAACATTCAGTACTTC.

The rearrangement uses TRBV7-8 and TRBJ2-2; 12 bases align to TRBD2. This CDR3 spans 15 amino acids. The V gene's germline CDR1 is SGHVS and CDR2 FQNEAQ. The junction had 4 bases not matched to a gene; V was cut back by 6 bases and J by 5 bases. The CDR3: CASSPLAGGTGELFF. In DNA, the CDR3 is TGTGCCAGCAGTCCACTAGCGGGGGGAACCGGGGAGCTGTTTTTT.

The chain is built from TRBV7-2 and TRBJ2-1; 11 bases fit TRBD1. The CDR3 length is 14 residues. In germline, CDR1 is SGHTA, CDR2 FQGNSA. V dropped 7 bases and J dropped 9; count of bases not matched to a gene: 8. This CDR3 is CASTPGQGGGEQFF. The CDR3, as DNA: TGTGCCAGCACCCCGGGACAGGGGGGAGGTGAGCAGTTCTTC.

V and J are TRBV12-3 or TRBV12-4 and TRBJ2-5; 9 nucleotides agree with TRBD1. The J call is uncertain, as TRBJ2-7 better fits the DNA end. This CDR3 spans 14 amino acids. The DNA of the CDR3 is TGTGCCAGCACTCCGGGACAGGGAGTCTACGAGCAGTACTTC. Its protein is CASTPGQGVYEQYF.

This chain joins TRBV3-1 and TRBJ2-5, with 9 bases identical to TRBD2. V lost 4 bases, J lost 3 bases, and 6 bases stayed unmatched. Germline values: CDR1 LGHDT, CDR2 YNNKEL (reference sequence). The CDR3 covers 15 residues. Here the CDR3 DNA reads TGTGCCAGCAGCCCCATAGGACTAGCGAAAGAGACCCAGTACTTC. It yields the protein CASSPIGLAKETQYF.

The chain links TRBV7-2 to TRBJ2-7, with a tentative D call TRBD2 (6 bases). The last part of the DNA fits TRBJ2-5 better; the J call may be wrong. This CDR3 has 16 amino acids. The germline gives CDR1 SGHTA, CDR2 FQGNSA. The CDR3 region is CASSLAGRAGQETQYF. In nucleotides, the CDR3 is TGTGCCAGCAGCTTAGCCGGTCGAGCGGGCCAAGAGACCCAGTACTTC.

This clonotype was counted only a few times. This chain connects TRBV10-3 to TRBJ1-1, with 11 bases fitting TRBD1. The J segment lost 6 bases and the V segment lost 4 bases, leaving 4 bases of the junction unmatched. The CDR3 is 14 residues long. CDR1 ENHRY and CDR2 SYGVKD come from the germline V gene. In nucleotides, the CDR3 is TGTGCCATCAGTGGGACAGGGGGCGTCGCTGAAGCTTTCTTT. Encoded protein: CAISGTGGVAEAFF.

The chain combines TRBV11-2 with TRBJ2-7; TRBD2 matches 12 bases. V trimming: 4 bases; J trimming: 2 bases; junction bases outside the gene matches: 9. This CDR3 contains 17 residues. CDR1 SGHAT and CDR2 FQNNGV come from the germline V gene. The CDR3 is CASSSIDPSGGAYEQYF. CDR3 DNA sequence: TGTGCCAGCAGCTCGATTGATCCTAGCGGGGGGGCCTACGAGCAGTACTTC.

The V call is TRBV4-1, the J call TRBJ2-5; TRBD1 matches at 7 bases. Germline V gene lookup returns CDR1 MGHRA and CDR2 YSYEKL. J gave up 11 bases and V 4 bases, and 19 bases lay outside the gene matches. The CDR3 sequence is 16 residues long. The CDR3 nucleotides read TGCGCCAGCAGCCCCGAGGGACAGAGGACGACCTACGGGCAGTACTTC. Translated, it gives CASSPEGQRTTYGQYF.

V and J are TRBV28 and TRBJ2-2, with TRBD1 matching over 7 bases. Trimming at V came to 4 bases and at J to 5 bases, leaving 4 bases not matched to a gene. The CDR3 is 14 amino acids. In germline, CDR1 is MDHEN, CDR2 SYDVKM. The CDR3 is CASSSTGETGELFF. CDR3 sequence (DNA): TGTGCCAGCAGTTCCACAGGGGAAACCGGGGAGCTGTTTTTT. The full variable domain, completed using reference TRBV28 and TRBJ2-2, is DVKVTQSSRYLVKRTGEKVFLECVQDMDHENMFWYRQDPGLGLRLIYFSYDVKMKEKGDIPEGYSVSREKKERFSLILESASTNQTSMYLCASSSTGETGELFFGEGSRLTVL.

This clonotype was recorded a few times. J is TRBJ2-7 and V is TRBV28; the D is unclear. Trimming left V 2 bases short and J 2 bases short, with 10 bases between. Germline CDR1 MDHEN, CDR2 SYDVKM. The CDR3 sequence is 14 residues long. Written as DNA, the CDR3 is TGTGCCAGCAGTTTAACTAACCTGGCCTACGAGCAGTACTTC. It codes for CASSLTNLAYEQYF.